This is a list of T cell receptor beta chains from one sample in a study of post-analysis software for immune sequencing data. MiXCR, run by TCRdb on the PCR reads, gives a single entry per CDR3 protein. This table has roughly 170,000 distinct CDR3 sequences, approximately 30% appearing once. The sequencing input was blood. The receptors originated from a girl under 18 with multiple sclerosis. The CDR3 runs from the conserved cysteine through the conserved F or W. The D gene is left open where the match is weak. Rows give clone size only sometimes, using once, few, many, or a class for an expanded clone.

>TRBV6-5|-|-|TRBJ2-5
CASSPTSSGETQYF
TGTGCCAGCAGTCCAACTAGCTCCGGGGAGACCCAGTACTTC
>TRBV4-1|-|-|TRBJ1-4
CASNQEALPQLGEKLFF
TGCGCCAGCAACCAAGAGGCCCTCCCCCAACTTGGCGAAAAACTGTTTTTT
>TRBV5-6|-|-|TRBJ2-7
CASSFGFSEQYF
TGTGCCAGCAGCTTCGGGTTCTCCGAGCAGTACTTC
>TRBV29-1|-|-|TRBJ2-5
CSVEGTNNEQYF
TGCAGCGTGGAAGGGACCAACAATGAGCAGTACTTC
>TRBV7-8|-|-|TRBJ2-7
CASSLARGEQYF
TGTGCCAGCAGCTTAGCTCGGGGGGAGCAGTACTTC
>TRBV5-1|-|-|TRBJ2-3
CASSLDGVPVTDTRYF
TGCGCCAGCAGCTTGGATGGGGTTCCGGTCACAGATACGCGGTATTTT
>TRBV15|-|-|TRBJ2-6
CATSRELYRETAGANVLTF
TGTGCCACCAGCAGAGAATTATACAGGGAAACGGCGGGGGCCAACGTCCTGACTTTC
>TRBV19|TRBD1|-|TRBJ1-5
CATHQRTGEQNQPQHF
TGTGCCACCCATCAGAGAACAGGGGAACAAAATCAGCCCCAGCATTTT
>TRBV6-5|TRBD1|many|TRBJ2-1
CASSRDRENYNEQFF
TGTGCCAGCAGCCGTGACAGGGAGAACTACAATGAGCAGTTCTTC
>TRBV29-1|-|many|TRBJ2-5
CSAEPRYQETQYF
TGCAGCGCCGAACCTCGGTACCAAGAGACCCAGTACTTC
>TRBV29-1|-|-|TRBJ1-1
CSVEEGNTEAFF
TGCAGCGTTGAGGAGGGGAACACTGAAGCTTTCTTT
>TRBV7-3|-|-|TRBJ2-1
CASSQVGGGEQFF
TGTGCCAGCAGCCAAGTAGGTGGAGGGGAGCAGTTCTTC
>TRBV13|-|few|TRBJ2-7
CASSSPKTVGQAKNIRYF
TGTGCCAGCAGCTCACCCAAAACGGTGGGGCAGGCCAAAAACATTCGGTACTTC
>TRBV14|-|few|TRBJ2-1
CASSQRGRTYNEQFF
TGTGCCAGCAGCCAACGGGGAAGAACCTACAATGAGCAGTTCTTC
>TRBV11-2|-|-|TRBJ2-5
CASSSTGARPETQYF
TGTGCCAGCAGCTCAACCGGGGCTAGACCAGAGACCCAGTACTTC
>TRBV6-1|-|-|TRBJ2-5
CASSDRKTGETQYF
TGTGCCAGCAGTGATCGTAAGACTGGAGAGACCCAGTACTTC
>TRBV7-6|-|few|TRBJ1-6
CASSFGGSPLHF
TGTGCCAGCAGCTTTGGGGGATCACCCCTCCACTTT
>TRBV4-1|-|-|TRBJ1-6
CASSHTGLGDSPLHF
TGCGCCAGCAGCCATACGGGGCTAGGGGATTCACCCCTCCACTTT
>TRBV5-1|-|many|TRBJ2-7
CASSWEAGGYEQYF
TGCGCCAGCAGCTGGGAGGCAGGGGGCTACGAGCAGTACTTC
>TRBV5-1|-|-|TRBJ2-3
CAGSLGLDTQYF
TGCGCCGGCAGCTTGGGTCTCGATACGCAGTATTTT
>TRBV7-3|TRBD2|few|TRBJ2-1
CASSLASGRWDEQFF
TGTGCCAGCAGCTTAGCCAGCGGGAGGTGGGATGAGCAGTTCTTC
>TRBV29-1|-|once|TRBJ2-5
CSVGGTDYNEQYF
TGCAGCGTAGGAGGGACAGACTACAATGAGCAGTACTTC
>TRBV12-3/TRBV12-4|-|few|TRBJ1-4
CASSYYRAPKLFF
TGTGCCAGCAGTTACTACAGGGCCCCCAAACTGTTTTTT
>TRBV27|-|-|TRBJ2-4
CASSLSNRGRSFQYF
TGTGCCAGCAGTTTATCGAATAGAGGGCGCTCGTTCCAGTACTTC
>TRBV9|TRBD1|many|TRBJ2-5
CASSRGQNQETQYF
TGTGCCAGCAGCCGGGGACAGAACCAAGAGACCCAGTACTTC
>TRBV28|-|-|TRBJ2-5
CASSFGRIQETQYF
TGTGCCAGCAGTTTTGGGCGGATCCAAGAGACCCAGTACTTC